The rows below give T cell receptor beta chains drawn from one sample of a study of OX40 agonist ivuxolimab in advanced cancers. Data came from immunoSEQ multiplex PCR; TCRdb stores just in-frame clones and leaves some out. The top ten clones hold 8.4% of a sample with about 83,000 clones, roughly 89% of them seen once. Sequences were derived from CD4+ or CD8+ T cells sorted from blood, sampled in a trial of the OX40 agonist ivuxolimab. Receptors originate from an adult with an advanced solid tumor such as melanoma, head and neck, liver or kidney cancer. CDR3s include the opening cysteine and the closing phenylalanine or tryptophan. D genes are given only for firm matches. A row's size may be missing; if present it is once, few, many or a size class.

NA	NA	TRBJ2-3	TRBV6-5	TGTGCCAGCAGTTCTAGACCGAACACAGATACGCAGTATTTT	CASSSRPNTDTQYF
TRBD2	NA	TRBJ2-3	TRBV30	TGTGCCTGTACGGGACTAGTGACAGATACGCAGTATTTT	CACTGLVTDTQYF
NA	NA	TRBJ1-5	TRBV30	TGTGCCTGGGGTGGGAAGTTGGCGGGGGGAGCTCAGCCCCAGCATTTT	CAWGGKLAGGAQPQHF
NA	few	TRBJ1-5	TRBV30	TGTGCCTGGAGTGTACCACAGGGCGATCTTAGCAATCAGCCCCAGCATTTT	CAWSVPQGDLSNQPQHF
NA	once	TRBJ1-1	TRBV30	TGTGCCTGGAGTCCCGGAATGAACACTGAAGCTTTCTTT	CAWSPGMNTEAFF
TRBD1	NA	TRBJ2-1	TRBV15	TGTGCCACCAGCAGCTCACCGGGACAGGGAATCGATGAGCAGTTCTTC	CATSSSPGQGIDEQFF
TRBD1	NA	TRBJ1-1	TRBV19	TGTGCCAGTAGTAAAAGACAGGGGGTGAACACTGAAGCTTTCTTT	CASSKRQGVNTEAFF
NA	NA	TRBJ2-3	TRBV27	TGTGCCAGCACCTCCCCGGGGGATACGCAGTATTTT	CASTSPGDTQYF
NA	NA	TRBJ2-1	TRBV11-3	TGTGCCAGCAGCTTAGAGGGGGGGCTCTACAATGAGCAGTTCTTC	CASSLEGGLYNEQFF
NA	NA	TRBJ2-3	TRBV11-2	TGTGCCAGCAGCTGGGGCACAGATACGCAGTATTTT	CASSWGTDTQYF
TRBD2	once	TRBJ2-1	TRBV9	TGTGCCAGCAGTGCGGGAGGGAATGTCTACAATGAGCAGTTCTTC	CASSAGGNVYNEQFF
NA	NA	TRBJ1-2	TRBV29-1	TGCAGCGTTGAAGACCTAGAGGGATCCCTGGTTGCCTACACCTTC	CSVEDLEGSLVAYTF
NA	NA	TRBJ2-1	TRBV4-3	TGCGCCAGCAGCCCGGAAACCGACAGGTTTTTCTACAATGAGCAGTTCTTC	CASSPETDRFFYNEQFF
NA	NA	TRBJ1-5	TRBV30	TGTGCCTGGAGTGAGATAGGGAATCAGCCCCAGCATTTT	CAWSEIGNQPQHF
NA	NA	TRBJ1-6	TRBV6-1	TGTGCCAGCAGTGCCCGTGAAATGGGGGGATGGGAATATAATTCACCCCTCCACTTT	CASSAREMGGWEYNSPLHF
NA	NA	TRBJ1-2	TRBV5-1	TGCGCCAGCAGCCGACGGGACTTCGAGGGGGATGGCTACACCTTC	CASSRRDFEGDGYTF
NA	NA	TRBJ2-1	TRBV21-1	TGTGCAAAGCACTCGGGGGCAGGTGAGCAGTTCTTC	CAKHSGAGEQFF
NA	once	TRBJ1-5	TRBV19	TGTGCCACTGGGCTTAGCAGGGGTAATCAGCCCCAGCATTTT	CATGLSRGNQPQHF